Detailed here is one T cell receptor beta chain. The antigen is unknown. The PCR employed 60 Vbeta primers together with 13 Jbeta primers. Authors' analysis steps: Per a later analysis, the number of unique TCR beta chains was some 82 million, of which about 11 million were shared. Assay used: immunoSEQ multiplex PCR; TCRdb lists only in-frame clones, some missing. For V, J and clone size, that table is used; D and trimming come from the DNA. This table lists 40,000 or so clones. Nominally healthy donors were sampled, though unrecorded immune exposures were likely. The sample comes from a study of cytomegalovirus exposure and HLA in healthy donors. Regarding the study as a whole: A later analysis linked a missense DCLRE1C variant to TCR beta V- and J-gene trimming. Generally TCR sequences proved uncommon, though certain public TCRs appeared in numerous donors.

This clonotype was obtained from a man aged 30 to 45 in good health and CMV-seronegative. Material: PBMCs.

CDR3 loop: CASSYATLGPGNTIYF. The CDR3 bases are TGTGCCAGCAGTTACGCCACTCTGGGGCCTGGAAACACCATATATTTT. The gene calls are TRBV6-5 and TRBJ1-3, with a weak D call TRBD1 (5 bases). This CDR3 comprises 16 residues. Per the germline V gene, CDR1 is MNHEY and CDR2 is SVGAGI. Trimming cost V 2 bases and J 2 bases, with 13 bases left between them.